Listed here is a single T cell receptor (beta chain). Germline V gives CDR1 KGHDR, CDR2 SFDVKD. The CDR3 sequence is 13 residues long. V gave up 7 bases and J gave up 5 bases; unmatched junction bases: 4. The data originate from a study of T cells of healthy individuals. TCRdb re-derived calls from the 5' RACE reads in MiXCR, one entry per CDR3 protein. The sample has about 53,000 distinct CDR3 sequences; approximately 15% are singletons. This sequence originates from a human donor in good health. This chain uses TRBV24-1 with TRBJ1-5, with 7 bases identical to TRBD1. The CDR3 nucleotides read TGTGCCACCAGGGAAACAGGGGATCAGCCCCAGCATTTT. Protein: CATRETGDQPQHF.